These T cell receptor beta chains were read from a single sample in a study of T cells in Graves' hyperthyroidism and ophthalmopathy. TCRdb recomputed calls from the multiplex PCR reads with MiXCR, one row per CDR3 protein. Of more than 250,000 distinct CDR3 sequences listed, approximately 14% are singletons. The sequencing input was blood. Source of these receptors: a woman in her fifties or sixties with Graves' hyperthyroidism that later progressed to Graves' ophthalmopathy. The CDR3 runs from the conserved cysteine through the conserved F or W. A D gene is named only where the DNA matches it firmly. Rows give clone size only sometimes, using once, few, many, or a class for an expanded clone.

v_call,clone_size,d_call,j_call,cdr3_nt,cdr3_aa
TRBV24-1,many,TRBD2,TRBJ2-2,TGTGCCACCAGTGATTTGACTAGCGGGAATAACGGGGAGCTGTTTTTT,CATSDLTSGNNGELFF
TRBV15,.,TRBD2,TRBJ2-6,TGTGCCACCAGCAGAGGGGTACTAGCGCTCGCAGGGGCCAACGTCCTGACTTTC,CATSRGVLALAGANVLTF
TRBV4-1,many,.,TRBJ1-3,TGCGCCAGCAGCCACCTAATGCGGACTCAGAGGCTTTTCTCTGGAAACACCATATATTTT,CASSHLMRTQRLFSGNTIYF
TRBV28,.,.,TRBJ1-5,TGTGCCAGTAGTATTCGAGGGGGTGGTCAGCCCCAGCATTTT,CASSIRGGGQPQHF
TRBV29-1,many,TRBD2,TRBJ2-3,TGCATTCGGGGGCTAGCGGGAGAGAGGGGCACAGATACGCAGTATTTT,CIRGLAGERGTDTQYF
TRBV20-1,many,.,TRBJ2-1,TGCAGTGCTAGATTTAGCCTTAGCTCCTACAATGAGCAGTTCTTC,CSARFSLSSYNEQFF
TRBV3-1,many,TRBD1,TRBJ1-1,TGTGCCAGCAGCCACCACGACAGGGTTCGGACTGAAGCTTTCTTT,CASSHHDRVRTEAFF
TRBV19,few,TRBD1,TRBJ2-3,TGTGCCAGTACCCAGGGGACAGGGACAGATACGCAGTATTTT,CASTQGTGTDTQYF
TRBV12-3/TRBV12-4,many,TRBD2,TRBJ2-3,TGTGCCAGCAGCCCTAGCGGGAGTTCAGATACGCAGTATTTT,CASSPSGSSDTQYF
TRBV5-1,few,.,TRBJ2-7,TGCGCCAGCACCTCGGGGACGGCTACCTACGAGCAGTACTTC,CASTSGTATYEQYF
TRBV4-1,.,.,TRBJ1-5,TGCGCCAGCAGCCGAGCTGGGCAGGGAGAAAATCAGCCCCAGCATTTT,CASSRAGQGENQPQHF
TRBV5-1,many,.,TRBJ2-2,TGTGCCAGCTTGGGACAGAACACCGGGGAGCTGTTTTTT,CASLGQNTGELFF
TRBV4-1,many,TRBD2,TRBJ2-5,TGCGCCAGCAGACAAGAGCGGGAACGGATGGAGACCCAGTACTTC,CASRQERERMETQYF
TRBV5-1,.,TRBD1,TRBJ2-7,TGCGCCAGCCGTCCGGGACAGGGGTTTAACGAGCAGTACTTC,CASRPGQGFNEQYF
TRBV7-3,.,TRBD1,TRBJ2-7,TGTGCCAGCAGCTTAAGACAGGGGGCCCTATACGAGCAGTACTTC,CASSLRQGALYEQYF
TRBV20-1,many,.,TRBJ1-2,TGCAGTGCTAAGCAACAGGAGAACTATGGCTACACCTTC,CSAKQQENYGYTF
TRBV4-1,.,.,TRBJ2-7,TGCGCCAGCAGCCAGGTGAACATGGGGTTCCTGGACGAGCAGTACTTC,CASSQVNMGFLDEQYF
TRBV5-4,few,TRBD2,TRBJ2-1,TGTGCCAGCAGCGTCGGGAGGACTGACAATGAGCAGTTCTTC,CASSVGRTDNEQFF
TRBV6-1,many,.,TRBJ1-5,TGTGCCAGCAGGATCGGGACTTCGCCCCAGCATTTT,CASRIGTSPQHF
TRBV5-1,.,.,TRBJ2-3,TGCGCCAGCAGCTTGGATAACTATGCCACAGATACGCAGTATTTT,CASSLDNYATDTQYF
TRBV20-1,many,.,TRBJ2-7,TGCAGTGCTGACGACCCGGCAACCTACGAGCAGTACTTC,CSADDPATYEQYF